Below, one T cell receptor beta chain is given with its context. Fulfillment of recently defined diagnostic criteria for definite or probable disease was shown by the patients with Susac syndrome. These data are taken from a study of CD8 T cells in Susac syndrome. This CDR3 is 13 amino acids long. With 2 bases clipped from V and 9 bases from J, the junction kept 9 bases outside the gene matches. Germline V gene lookup returns CDR1 DFQATT and CDR2 SNEGSKA (reference sequence). With random hexamers, about 0.45 to 1 ug RNA was reverse transcribed. TCRdb used MiXCR to reprocess the immunoSEQ multiplex PCR reads, holding one entry per CDR3 protein. The sample has about 180,000 distinct CDR3 sequences; 90% to 95% are singletons.

The clonotype was recovered from a human donor with Susac syndrome. The chain uses TRBV20-1 and TRBJ1-1, with TRBD1 matching 7 bases. Sequencing was carried out using CD4+ T cells from PBMCs. CDR3 in amino acids: CSARSRDRAKAFF. CDR3 nucleotides: TGCAGTGCTAGATCCCGGGACAGAGCTAAAGCTTTCTTT.